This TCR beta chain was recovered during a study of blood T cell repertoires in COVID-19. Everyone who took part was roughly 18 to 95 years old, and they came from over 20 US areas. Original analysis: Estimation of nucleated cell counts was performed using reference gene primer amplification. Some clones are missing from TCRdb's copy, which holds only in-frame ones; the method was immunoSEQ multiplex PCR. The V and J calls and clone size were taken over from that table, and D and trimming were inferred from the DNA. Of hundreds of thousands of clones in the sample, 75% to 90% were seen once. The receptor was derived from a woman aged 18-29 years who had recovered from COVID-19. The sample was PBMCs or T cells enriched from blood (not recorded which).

The CDR3 region has the DNA TGTGCCAGCAGCCCCGGGACAGAATACACAGATACGCAGTATTTT. This sequence encodes CASSPGTEYTDTQYF. V gene TRBV2 combines with J gene TRBJ2-3, with 7 bases aligning to TRBD1. CDR1 SNHLY and CDR2 FYNNEI come from the germline V gene. The V and J ends lost 6 bases and 2 bases, in that order; junction bases with no gene match: 8. The CDR3 is 15 amino acids.